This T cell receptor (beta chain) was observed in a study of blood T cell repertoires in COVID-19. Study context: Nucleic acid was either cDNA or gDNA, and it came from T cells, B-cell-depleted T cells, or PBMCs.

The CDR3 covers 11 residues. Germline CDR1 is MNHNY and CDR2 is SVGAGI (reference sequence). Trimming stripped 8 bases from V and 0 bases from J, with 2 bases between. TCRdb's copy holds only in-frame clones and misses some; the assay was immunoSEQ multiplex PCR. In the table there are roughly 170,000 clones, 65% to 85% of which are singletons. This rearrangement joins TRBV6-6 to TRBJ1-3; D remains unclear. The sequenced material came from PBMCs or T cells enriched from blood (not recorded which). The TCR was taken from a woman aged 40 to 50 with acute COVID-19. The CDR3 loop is CASLSGNTIYF. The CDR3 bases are TGTGCCAGCCTCTCTGGAAACACCATATATTTT.